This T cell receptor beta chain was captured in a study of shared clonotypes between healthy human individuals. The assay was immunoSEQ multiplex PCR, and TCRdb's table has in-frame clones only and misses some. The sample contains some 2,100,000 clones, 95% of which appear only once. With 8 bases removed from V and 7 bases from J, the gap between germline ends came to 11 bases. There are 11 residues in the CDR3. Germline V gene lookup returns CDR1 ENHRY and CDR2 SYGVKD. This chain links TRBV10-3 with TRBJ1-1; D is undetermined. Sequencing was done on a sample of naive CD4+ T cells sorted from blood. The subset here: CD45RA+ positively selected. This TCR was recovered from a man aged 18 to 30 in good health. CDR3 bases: TGTGCCATCGGAGTTAAGGATGAAGCTTTCTTT. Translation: CAIGVKDEAFF.